The source of this T cell receptor beta chain is a study of cytomegalovirus exposure and HLA in healthy donors. Only one count was recorded for this clone. Antigen: not known. General study findings and limits: TCR beta V- and J-gene trimming was later associated with a missense DCLRE1C variant. Across donors, presence/absence analyses took sequencing depth to be roughly uniform. Most TCR beta V segments were productive about 87% or about 30% of the time in an earlier analysis.

Healthy bone marrow donors formed the donor group. The PCR employed 60 Vbeta primers together with 13 Jbeta primers. The data were produced by immunoSEQ multiplex PCR, yet TCRdb's version contains in-frame clones alone and is incomplete. The table has about 140,000 clones, 75% to 85% seen once. V was pared by 4 bases and J by 2 bases, with 3 bases of the junction left unmatched. This CDR3 has 15 residues. CDR1 and CDR2 (germline): SGHRS, YFSETQ. The clonotype originates from a female donor in good health and CMV-seronegative. Material: PBMCs. The rearrangement links TRBV5-1 to TRBJ2-1; 10 nucleotides line up with TRBD2. Here the CDR3 reads CASSIGLAAYNEQFF. CDR3 bases: TGCGCCAGCAGCATAGGACTAGCGGCCTACAATGAGCAGTTCTTC.